The next 20 T cell receptor beta chains were all read from a single sample in a study of control samples from healthy donors and cancer patients. TCRdb keeps only in-frame clones here, not all; method: immunoSEQ multiplex PCR. The sample carries roughly 100,000 clones, about 89% recorded once. The specimen was PBMCs. These receptor sequences come from a man in his 60s with lung cancer.

The chain joins TRBV24-1 to TRBJ2-5, with a possible D match to TRBD1 (7 bases). The CDR3 has 15 amino acids. The germline gives CDR1 KGHDR, CDR2 SFDVKD. V lost 9 bases and J 4 bases, leaving 20 bases between the germline ends. This CDR3 is CATYLPPQGGETQYF. The CDR3 DNA reads as TGTGCCACCTATCTACCCCCCCAGGGGGGAGAGACCCAGTACTTC.

The chain couples TRBV12-3 or TRBV12-4 to TRBJ1-5, with D perhaps TRBD1 (5 bases). This CDR3 spans 13 amino acids. Trimming pared 7 bases from V and 7 bases from J, leaving 14 bases between. The CDR3 nucleotides are TGTGCCAGCACCATAAGGGGTGCCCAGCCCCAGCATTTT. Its protein is CASTIRGAQPQHF.

The rearrangement uses TRBV20-1 and TRBJ1-2, with no clear D. Per the germline V gene, CDR1 is DFQATT and CDR2 is SNEGSKA (reference sequence). The ends were cut back, 3 bases at V and 5 bases at J, with 13 bases in the middle. The length of the CDR3 is 13 residues. CDR3 residues: CSASRGLGYGYTF. CDR3 DNA: TGCAGTGCTAGTAGAGGGTTAGGGTATGGCTACACCTTC.

The V gene is TRBV5-4, the J gene TRBJ1-1; weak D call: TRBD1 (6 bases). CDR3 length equals 14 residues. V lost 0 bases, J lost 5 bases, and 11 bases lay in between. CDR1 and CDR2 (germline): SGHNT, YYREEE (reference sequence). CDR3 in DNA: TGTGCCAGCAGCTTGGAGCAGGGGATAACTGAAGCTTTCTTT. The encoded protein is CASSLEQGITEAFF.

The chain combines TRBV10-3 with TRBJ1-5; D may be TRBD1 (6 bases). Germline CDR1 reads ENHRY; CDR2 reads SYGVKD. The CDR3 is 14 amino acids. Trimming pared 8 bases from V and 3 bases from J, leaving 14 bases between. The CDR3 nucleotides read TGTGCCATCTCCTCAGGGGTCCTCAATCAGCCCCAGCATTTT. This translates into CAISSGVLNQPQHF.

The CDR3 DNA is TGTGCCAGCAGCTTAGGGGTCTCTGGAAACACCATATATTTT. Translated: CASSLGVSGNTIYF. The gene calls are TRBV11-3 and TRBJ1-3; the D is unclear. Germline V CDR1 and CDR2: SGHNT, YENEEA. The V gene lost 1 base and the J gene lost 0 bases, with 4 bases spanning the gap. The CDR3 runs 14 residues.

The chain employs TRBV6-1 and TRBJ2-7; D is undetermined. The length of the CDR3 is 11 residues. CDR1 is MNHNS, CDR2 SASEGT, per germline. Trimming removed 3 bases from V and 4 bases from J, with 4 bases in between. The CDR3 region is CASSEAYEQYV. CDR3 DNA sequence: TGTGCCAGCAGTGAGGCTTACGAGCAGTACGTC.

The CDR3 coding sequence is TGCGCCAGCAGCCCACGATTAACAGGGAGTGGGGAAAAACTGTTTTTT. Amino acids: CASSPRLTGSGEKLFF. The J gene is TRBJ1-4, the V gene TRBV5-1; D may be TRBD1 (6 bases). CDR1 is SGHRS, CDR2 YFSETQ, per germline. V lost 4 bases to trimming and J lost 8 bases, with 21 bases between them. This CDR3 region has 16 residues.

The rearrangement uses TRBV18 and TRBJ1-5; D is unclear. The V gene lost 6 bases and the J gene lost 0 bases, with 9 bases spanning the gap. CDR1 KGHSH and CDR2 LQKENI come from the germline V gene. There are 14 residues in the CDR3. This CDR3 reads CASSQDLSNQPQHF. DNA for the CDR3: TGTGCCAGCTCCCAGGACCTTAGCAATCAGCCCCAGCATTTT.

V is TRBV29-1 and J is TRBJ2-7; D unclear. The CDR3 runs to 12 residues. The germline V and J ends were trimmed by 5 bases and 1 base, with 9 bases remaining between them. CDR1 and CDR2 from the germline V gene are SQVTM and ANQGSEA. The CDR3 nucleotides read TGCAGCGTTTTAGGGTGGTCCTACGAGCAGTACTTC. Translating it yields CSVLGWSYEQYF.

At least ten counts were recorded for this clone. V gene TRBV12-5 combines with J gene TRBJ1-5; no clear D gene. V was pared by 0 bases and J by 3 bases, with 18 bases between. The length of the CDR3 is 18 residues. Germline V lookup: CDR1 LGHNT, CDR2 FRNRAP. The CDR3 DNA reads TGTGCTAGTGGTTTGGTACCGGACGGGGAAATCCTCAATCAGCCCCAGCATTTT. Translated, it gives CASGLVPDGEILNQPQHF.

The chain joins TRBV9 to TRBJ1-6; D gene uncertain. V was trimmed by 4 bases and J by 5 bases, leaving 13 bases between them. The germline gives CDR1 SGDLS, CDR2 YYNGEE. The CDR3 has 15 residues. The CDR3 sequence is CASSSLSTHNSPLHF. The CDR3 DNA is TGTGCCAGCAGCTCCCTCTCTACGCATAATTCACCCCTCCACTTT.

The V gene is TRBV5-5, the J gene TRBJ1-6; D is unresolved. The CDR3 is made up of 17 amino acids. Germline V gene lookup returns CDR1 SGHKS and CDR2 YYEKEE (reference sequence). V was cut by 5 bases and J by 0 bases, with 15 bases left in between. The CDR3: CASSLTGGSSYNSPLHF. The CDR3 nucleotides read TGTGCCAGCAGTTTAACGGGAGGTAGCTCCTATAATTCACCCCTCCACTTT.

This clone has only one observation. The chain couples TRBV5-6 to TRBJ1-3; 7 bases are a match to TRBD1. V was clipped by 3 bases and J by 0 bases; unmatched bases: 3. Germline V lookup: CDR1 SGHDT, CDR2 YYEEEE. The CDR3 is 15 residues long. The CDR3 region is CASSWGQYSGNTIYF. The DNA for the CDR3 is TGTGCCAGCAGCTGGGGACAGTACTCTGGAAACACCATATATTTT.

A single count supports this clone. This chain connects TRBV11-3 to TRBJ2-5, with 8 bases aligning to TRBD2. Germline CDR1 reads SGHNT; CDR2 reads YENEEA. The CDR3 spans 16 residues. V shed 5 bases, J shed 5 bases, and the junction held 13 bases outside the gene matches. The CDR3 coding sequence is TGTGCCAGCAGCCCTAACGGGGGGGCGAGTTGGGAGACCCAGTACTTC. Translating gives CASSPNGGASWETQYF.

The rearrangement links TRBV27 to TRBJ1-5; no clear D gene. Trimming cost V 2 bases and J 2 bases, with 4 bases left between them. The CDR3 runs 13 residues. Germline V CDR1 and CDR2: MNHEY, SMNVEV (reference sequence). CDR3 residues: CASSLRGNQPQHF. Written as DNA, the CDR3 is TGTGCCAGCAGTTTACGGGGCAATCAGCCCCAGCATTTT.

This clone has more than one count but fewer than ten. The genes are TRBV7-2 and TRBJ2-3, with no clear D. V gave up 6 bases and J gave up 0 bases, with 13 bases separating them. This CDR3 region has 15 residues. Germline V CDR1 and CDR2: SGHTA, FQGNSA. In nucleotides, the CDR3 is TGTGCCAGCAGATTATACCCCTTTAGCACAGATACGCAGTATTTT. Its protein is CASRLYPFSTDTQYF.

V gene TRBV7-9 combines with J gene TRBJ1-1; D not resolved. Deletions cut 7 bases from V and 1 base from J, with 10 bases between. Per the germline V gene, CDR1 is SEHNR and CDR2 is FQNEAQ (reference sequence). The CDR3 extends over 13 amino acids. The CDR3 spells CASNPTENTEAFF. CDR3 DNA sequence: TGTGCCAGCAACCCGACGGAGAACACTGAAGCTTTCTTT.

The rearrangement uses TRBV6-4 and TRBJ1-5, with no clear D. This CDR3 has 13 amino acids. V was clipped by 5 bases and J by 4 bases, with 9 bases between them. Germline V gene sequence: CDR1 MRHNA, CDR2 SNTAGT. The CDR3 region is CASSKTENQPQHF. Written as DNA, the CDR3 is TGTGCCAGCAGTAAGACGGAGAATCAGCCCCAGCATTTT.

This rearrangement joins TRBV14 to TRBJ1-5; no reliable D call. Germline-derived CDR1 and CDR2 are SGHDN and FVKESK. This CDR3 contains 15 residues. Trimming took off 1 base at V and 0 bases at J, with 7 bases between the two ends. The CDR3 coding sequence is TGTGCCAGCAGCCAAGGACCCAATAGCAATCAGCCCCAGCATTTT. Residues: CASSQGPNSNQPQHF.